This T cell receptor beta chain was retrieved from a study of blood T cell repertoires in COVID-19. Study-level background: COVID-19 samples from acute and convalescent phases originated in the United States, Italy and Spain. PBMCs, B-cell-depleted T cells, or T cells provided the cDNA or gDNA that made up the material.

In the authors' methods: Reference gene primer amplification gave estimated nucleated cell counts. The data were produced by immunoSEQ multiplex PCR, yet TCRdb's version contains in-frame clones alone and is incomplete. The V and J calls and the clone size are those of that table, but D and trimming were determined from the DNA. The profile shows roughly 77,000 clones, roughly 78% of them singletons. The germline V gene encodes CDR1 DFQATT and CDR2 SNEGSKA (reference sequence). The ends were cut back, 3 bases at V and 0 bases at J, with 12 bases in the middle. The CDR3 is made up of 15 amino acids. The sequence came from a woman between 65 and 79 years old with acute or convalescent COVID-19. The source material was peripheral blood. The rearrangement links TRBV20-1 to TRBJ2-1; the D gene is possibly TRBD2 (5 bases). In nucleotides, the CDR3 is TGCAGTGCTAGTACCCCTCGGGGCTCCTACAATGAGCAGTTCTTC. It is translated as CSASTPRGSYNEQFF.